These 32 T cell receptor beta chains came from one sample sequenced in a study of a mutant IDH1 vaccine in newly diagnosed glioma. Time point in this sample: week 47, end of study. Every vaccine dose comprised 300 ug of mutant IDH1 20-mer peptide plus topical imiquimod. The method was immunoSEQ multiplex PCR; TCRdb's version includes in-frame clones alone and lacks a portion of them. In the table there are about 83,000 clones, about 81% of which are singletons. The antigens of these receptors remain unknown. Material: PBMCs, obtained from a glioma patient whose treatment included an IDH1 peptide vaccine. These receptors were collected from a middle-aged man with glioma.

V and J are TRBV6-5 and TRBJ2-2; D is possibly TRBD1 (5 bases). V gave up 2 bases and J gave up 4 bases, with 11 bases separating them. CDR1 MNHEY and CDR2 SVGAGI come from the germline V gene. The CDR3 loop spans 15 amino acids. The CDR3 here is CASSYTQAPTGELFF. CDR3 nucleotides: TGTGCCAGCAGTTACACACAGGCACCCACCGGGGAGCTGTTTTTT.

This clone is judged medium-sized. This sequence joins TRBV5-4 and TRBJ1-4, with D tentatively TRBD1 (5 bases). V was cut by 3 bases and J by 6 bases, with 24 bases left in between. Looked up from germline, CDR1 is SGHNT and CDR2 is YYREEE (reference sequence). This CDR3 region has 18 residues. The CDR3 DNA reads TGTGCCAGCAGCTCCAATAGGGCGAGGGGAAGGTTGGATGAAAAACTGTTTTTT. The encoded protein is CASSSNRARGRLDEKLFF.

As regards this clone: At one boundary the junction diverges from the germline segment, which might be a read error. The CDR3: CAGSPQSLSYEQYF. CDR3 in DNA: TGTGCCGGCAGCCCCCAATCGCTCTCCTACGAGCAGTACTTC. The chain carries TRBV14 and TRBJ2-7; no definite D call. In germline, CDR1 is SGHDN, CDR2 FVKESK. This CDR3 region has 14 residues.

A single count supports this clone. The rearrangement links TRBV7-3 to TRBJ2-7; D not certain. The CDR3 is 14 residues long. With 0 bases removed from V and 3 bases from J, the gap between germline ends came to 9 bases. Germline V gene lookup returns CDR1 SGHTA and CDR2 FQGTGA. Here the CDR3 reads CASSLTGSGYEQYF. CDR3 DNA sequence: TGTGCCAGCAGCTTAACGGGATCGGGCTACGAGCAGTACTTC.

This clone was observed a few times. This chain joins TRBV4-2 and TRBJ2-2; possibly TRBD1 or TRBD2 for D (6 bases each). Trimming stripped 0 bases from V and 0 bases from J, with 8 bases between. This CDR3 has 16 amino acids. CDR1 LGHNA and CDR2 YNFKEQ come from the germline V gene. Written as DNA, the CDR3 is TGTGCCAGCAGCCAAGAGGAGGGGGCGAACACCGGGGAGCTGTTTTTT. It yields the protein CASSQEEGANTGELFF.

V gene TRBV6-5 combines with J gene TRBJ1-2; the D is unclear. CDR3 length equals 16 residues. V was cut by 0 bases and J by 4 bases, with 15 bases left in between. The germline gives CDR1 MNHEY, CDR2 SVGAGI. Written as DNA, the CDR3 is TGTGCCAGCAGTTACTCGATCACGGCCACCCTCTATGGCTACACCTTC. It is translated as CASSYSITATLYGYTF.

The V gene is TRBV30, the J gene TRBJ1-3; possibly TRBD1 for D (6 bases). This CDR3 has 16 residues. The germline V gene has CDR1 GTSNPN and CDR2 SVGIG (reference sequence). The V gene lost 3 bases and the J gene lost 0 bases, with 15 bases spanning the gap. DNA of the CDR3: TGTGCCTGGAGCTCCCACGGACAGCTCTCTGGAAACACCATATATTTT. Translating gives CAWSSHGQLSGNTIYF.

The chain combines TRBV6-1 with TRBJ1-2, with 7 positions matching TRBD1. This CDR3 is 13 amino acids long. CDR1 MNHNS and CDR2 SASEGT come from the germline V gene. V was pared by 8 bases and J by 6 bases, with 9 bases of the junction left unmatched. The CDR3 spells CASVPTGVNGYTF. The CDR3 region has the DNA TGTGCCAGCGTGCCCACAGGGGTAAATGGCTACACCTTC.

The V and J genes are TRBV6-5 and TRBJ2-5; 7 bases match TRBD1. The CDR3 loop spans 12 amino acids. The V segment lost 6 bases and the J segment 11 bases; nucleotides outside the gene matches: 9. CDR1 MNHEY and CDR2 SVGAGI come from the germline V gene. The CDR3 loop is CASSRGQTKQYF. CDR3 nucleotides: TGTGCCAGCAGCCGGGGACAGACCAAGCAGTACTTC.

The chain carries TRBV5-4 and TRBJ1-4; 10 bases are a match to TRBD1. Germline-derived CDR1 and CDR2 are SGHNT and YYREEE (reference sequence). V was clipped by 0 bases and J by 8 bases; unmatched bases: 7. This CDR3 contains 16 residues. This chain's CDR3 is CASSLGDRGPGEKLFF. Here the CDR3 DNA reads TGTGCCAGCAGCTTGGGAGACAGGGGGCCGGGGGAAAAACTGTTTTTT.

The V gene is TRBV6-6, the J gene TRBJ2-7; 10 bases are a match to TRBD2. V trimming: 5 bases; J trimming: 4 bases; junction bases outside the gene matches: 8. The germline gives CDR1 MNHNY, CDR2 SVGAGI (reference sequence). CDR3 length: 15 amino acids. Here the CDR3 reads CASSDPSGSFYEQYF. Here the CDR3 DNA reads TGTGCCAGCAGTGACCCTAGCGGGAGTTTTTACGAGCAGTACTTC.

This chain uses TRBV27 with TRBJ2-1; the match to TRBD2 covers 10 bases. The CDR3 contains 16 residues. Looked up from germline, CDR1 is MNHEY and CDR2 is SMNVEV (reference sequence). V lost 5 bases and J lost 4; bases outside the gene matches: 8. The CDR3 DNA sequence: TGTGCCAGCAGTCGCCTCGGACTAGCGGCGTACAATGAGCAGTTCTTC. It specifies CASSRLGLAAYNEQFF.

The rearrangement links TRBV9 to TRBJ1-2, with TRBD1 identical over 7 bases. The germline V gene has CDR1 SGDLS and CDR2 YYNGEE. The CDR3 length is 18 residues. V trimming: 0 bases; J trimming: 4 bases; junction bases outside the gene matches: 15. The DNA of the CDR3 is TGTGCCAGCAGCGTAGACCCCTCGCCAGGGGGAGCGGGCTATGGCTACACCTTC. Protein: CASSVDPSPGGAGYGYTF.

This chain links TRBV18 with TRBJ2-3; 7 bases line up with TRBD2. This CDR3 comprises 22 residues. CDR1 and CDR2 from the germline V gene are KGHSH and LQKENI. Trimming removed 2 bases from V and 0 bases from J; junction bases left unmatched: 23. The CDR3 DNA follows: TGTGCCAGCTCACCAGGATTGTGGCGGGGGATGGGGACCGCTTCTAGCACAGATACGCAGTATTTT. Protein product: CASSPGLWRGMGTASSTDTQYF.

The chain links TRBV18 to TRBJ1-1; D is possibly TRBD1 (5 bases). CDR1 is KGHSH and CDR2 is LQKENI in the germline V gene. The CDR3 runs to 15 residues. V was trimmed by 3 bases and J by 0 bases, leaving 11 bases between them. For the CDR3, the DNA is TGTGCCAGCTCACCCACAGTACAGGTGAACACTGAAGCTTTCTTT. Translated, it gives CASSPTVQVNTEAFF.

This clone showed up just a few times. The V call is TRBV4-2, the J call TRBJ2-7; D is possibly TRBD2 (6 bases). The germline gives CDR1 LGHNA, CDR2 YNFKEQ. Between the trimmed V and J ends, which lost 4 bases and 5 bases, there was a span of 12 bases. This CDR3 region has 13 residues. CDR3 sequence: CASSPGVGDEQYF. In DNA form, the CDR3 reads TGTGCCAGCAGCCCGGGGGTCGGAGACGAGCAGTACTTC.

The rearrangement joins TRBV27 to TRBJ2-3, with 7 bases lining up with TRBD2. The CDR3 contains 14 residues. Germline V gives CDR1 MNHEY, CDR2 SMNVEV (reference sequence). The J segment lost 12 bases and the V segment lost 6 bases, leaving 15 bases of the junction unmatched. Written as DNA, the CDR3 is TGTGCCAGCAGACCCGGGACTATGGGATGGATTCAGTATTTT. Translation: CASRPGTMGWIQYF.

The V call is TRBV6-5, the J call TRBJ2-3; 10 nucleotides line up with TRBD2. The germline CDR1 and CDR2 sequences are MNHEY and SVGAGI. This CDR3 has 15 residues. V lost 6 bases to trimming and J lost 2 bases; unmatched junction nucleotides: 5. The CDR3 reads CASSRSGGYTDTQYF. The DNA for the CDR3 is TGTGCCAGCAGCCGTAGCGGGGGGTACACAGATACGCAGTATTTT.

The chain recombines TRBV9 with TRBJ2-1, with TRBD2 matching 7 bases. J lost 5 bases, V lost 2 bases, and 7 bases had no gene match. The length of the CDR3 is 15 residues. CDR1 and CDR2 from the germline V gene are SGDLS and YYNGEE. The CDR3 spells CASSVNGRSDNEQFF. In DNA, the CDR3 is TGTGCCAGCAGCGTTAACGGGAGGTCTGACAATGAGCAGTTCTTC.

This clone was detected only a few times. The chain employs TRBV2 and TRBJ2-7; 8 bases line up with TRBD1. The CDR3 consists of 14 residues. Germline V gene lookup returns CDR1 SNHLY and CDR2 FYNNEI. J lost 6 bases, V lost 5 bases, and 9 bases had no gene match. The CDR3 sequence: CASSSGRGRLEQYF. DNA of the CDR3: TGTGCCAGCAGTTCGGGCAGGGGGCGACTCGAGCAGTACTTC.

V usage is TRBV4-3 and J usage is TRBJ2-5; no reliable D call. Near its end, the DNA agrees better with TRBJ2-7, so the J call may be wrong. CDR3 size: 14 residues. CDR1 and CDR2 from the germline V gene are LGHNA and YSLEER. CDR3 DNA: TGCGCCAGCAGCCAAGTCGGGCGTACCTACGAGCAGTACTTC. Its protein is CASSQVGRTYEQYF.

CDR3 amino acids: CASSLNRPLTDTQYF. The CDR3 coding sequence is TGTGCCAGCAGCTTAAACAGGCCGCTCACAGATACGCAGTATTTT. V usage is TRBV5-4 and J usage is TRBJ2-3; D is possibly TRBD1 (5 bases). V dropped 2 bases and J dropped 2 bases, with 12 bases sitting between them. The CDR3 is 15 amino acids. Germline CDR1 reads SGHNT; CDR2 reads YYREEE (reference sequence).

The chain carries TRBV13 and TRBJ1-1; 9 bases align to TRBD1. CDR3 size: 13 residues. Losses at the gene ends were 5 bases for V and 5 bases for J; bases not matched to a gene: 3. The germline CDR1 and CDR2 sequences are PRHDT and FYEKMQ (reference sequence). As DNA, the CDR3 is TGTGCCAGCAGCCGGGACAGGGAGACTGAAGCTTTCTTT. Residues: CASSRDRETEAFF. The full variable domain, in which reference TRBV13 and TRBJ1-1 provide the parts outside the CDR3, is AAGVIQSPRHLIKEKRETATLKCYPIPRHDTVYWYQQGPGQDPQFLISFYEKMQSDKGSIPDRFSAQQFSDYHSELNMSSLELGDSALYFCASSRDRETEAFFGQGTRLTVV.

This clone appeared a few times. In nucleotides, the CDR3 is TGTGCCAGCAGCTCCTACCTAAGGCAATTTGGAAACACCATATATTTT. Translation: CASSSYLRQFGNTIYF. The chain employs TRBV7-9 and TRBJ1-3; D is undetermined. Per germline, CDR1 SEHNR and CDR2 FQNEAQ (reference sequence). This CDR3 comprises 16 residues. V was trimmed by 4 bases and J by 3 bases, leaving 16 bases between them.

V and J are TRBV4-2 and TRBJ2-4; 8 positions agree with TRBD2. The ends lost 1 base at V and 5 bases at J; junction bases unmatched: 7. The germline gives CDR1 LGHNA, CDR2 YNFKEQ. There are 16 residues in the CDR3. The CDR3 sequence is CASSQGPGGVQNIQYF. CDR3 DNA: TGTGCCAGCAGCCAAGGTCCCGGGGGGGTGCAAAACATTCAGTACTTC.

The chain is built from TRBV2 and TRBJ1-2; TRBD1 aligns across 8 bases. V was pared by 4 bases and J by 5 bases, with 3 bases of the junction left unmatched. The CDR3 is made up of 13 amino acids. Germline V gene sequence: CDR1 SNHLY, CDR2 FYNNEI. CDR3 amino acids: CASSGTGGYGYTF. DNA of the CDR3: TGTGCCAGCAGTGGCACAGGGGGGTATGGCTACACCTTC.

This chain uses TRBV4-1 with TRBJ1-4; 9 nucleotides match TRBD1. Germline V lookup: CDR1 MGHRA, CDR2 YSYEKL. The CDR3 contains 15 residues. Trimming removed 2 bases from V and 7 bases from J; junction bases left unmatched: 5. CDR3 residues: CASSQLTGGSEKLFF. The CDR3 nucleotides are TGCGCCAGCAGCCAACTGACAGGGGGAAGTGAAAAACTGTTTTTT.

The chain joins TRBV29-1 to TRBJ2-7; D uncertain. The CDR3 runs 14 residues. Per the germline V gene, CDR1 is SQVTM and CDR2 is ANQGSEA. Between the trimmed V and J ends, which lost 4 bases and 3 bases, there was a span of 16 bases. The DNA of the CDR3 is TGCAGCGTTGTCTTACACCCCTTTAACTACGAGCAGTACTTC. This translates into CSVVLHPFNYEQYF.

This sequence joins TRBV5-4 and TRBJ2-5; D may correspond to TRBD1 or TRBD2 (5 bases each). This CDR3 is 14 amino acids long. V shed 5 bases and J shed 3 bases, with 14 bases lying between them. Per germline, CDR1 SGHNT and CDR2 YYREEE (reference sequence). DNA for the CDR3: TGTGCCAGCAGTCCGGGACCTTACAAAGAGACCCAGTACTTC. This gives the protein CASSPGPYKETQYF.

The chain carries TRBV5-1 and TRBJ2-2, with 11 bases aligning to TRBD2. J gave up 5 bases and V 3 bases, and 6 bases lay outside the gene matches. The CDR3 consists of 16 residues. Germline values: CDR1 SGHRS, CDR2 YFSETQ. The CDR3: CASSSLAGAWTGELFF. The CDR3 DNA is TGCGCCAGCAGCTCACTAGCGGGGGCGTGGACCGGGGAGCTGTTTTTT. The full variable domain, its missing parts supplied by reference TRBV5-1 and TRBJ2-2, is KAGVTQTPRYLIKTRGQQVTLSCSPISGHRSVSWYQQTPGQGLQFLFEYFSETQRNKGNFPGRFSGRQFSNSRSEMNVSTLELGDSALYLCASSSLAGAWTGELFFGEGSRLTVL.

The table lists this clone with a count of one. The V call is TRBV5-4, the J call TRBJ2-3; 12 nucleotides agree with TRBD2. The CDR3 runs 17 residues. Germline V CDR1 and CDR2: SGHNT, YYREEE (reference sequence). V lost 0 bases, J lost 0 bases, and 2 bases stayed unmatched. DNA for the CDR3: TGTGCCAGCAGCTTGGTGACTAGCGGGAGAAGCACAGATACGCAGTATTTT. Amino acids: CASSLVTSGRSTDTQYF. Full variable domain (outside the CDR3, taken from reference TRBV5-4 and TRBJ2-3): ETGVTQSPTHLIKTRGQQVTLRCSSQSGHNTVSWYQQALGQGPQFIFQYYREEENGRGNFPPRFSGLQFPNYSSELNVNALELDDSALYLCASSLVTSGRSTDTQYFGPGTRLTVL.

The V and J genes are TRBV5-1 and TRBJ2-7, with 10 bases matching TRBD2. The germline V gene encodes CDR1 SGHRS and CDR2 YFSETQ. V dropped 0 bases and J dropped 2; count of bases not matched to a gene: 2. This CDR3 contains 15 residues. CDR3 loop: CASSLGSGGTYEQYF. The CDR3 DNA sequence: TGCGCCAGCAGCTTGGGTAGCGGGGGGACCTACGAGCAGTACTTC.